This T cell receptor (beta chain) was retrieved from a study of naive and memory T cell subsets. Cells stained for CD3, CD4, CD8, CD45RA, CD27 and viability were sorted into four CD45RA/CD27 subsets. As to this clonotype: What it binds is not known.

Two oligonucleotides, mixed equimolar, formed the beta constant-region primer covering TRBC1 and TRBC2. The ligated cDNA underwent four PCR rounds using SP2 and nested alpha and beta constant-region primers. TCRdb reprocessed the UMI-ligation and nested PCR reads via MiXCR and lists one record per CDR3 protein. The table includes tens of thousands of distinct CDR3 sequences, around 9% detected once. The CDR3 extends over 16 amino acids. With V trimmed by 6 bases and J by 4 bases, 6 bases remained unmatched. General study points: A clonotype means one alpha or beta sequence, not an alpha/beta pair. Diversity fell and Gini index rose from naive through CM, EM, EMRA. In naive cells, over 85% of TCR sequences were seen only once.

This TCR was recovered from a human donor in good health. The chain carries TRBV12-3 or TRBV12-4 and TRBJ2-1, with 13 nucleotides matching TRBD2. The sample comprised naive CD8+ T cells from blood. The CDR3 nucleotides read TGTGCCAGCAGCCCCGTGGGACTAGCGGGGTACAATGAGCAGTTCTTC. It translates to CASSPVGLAGYNEQFF.